This T cell receptor beta chain was sequenced in a study of T cell responses to AZD1222 COVID-19 vaccine. Study summary: Whether given at about 4 or about 12 weeks, second doses were pooled.

Profiled with immunoSEQ multiplex PCR; TCRdb holds only in-frame clones, not every one. The profile shows around 100,000 clones, about 88% of them singletons. The CDR3 runs to 14 residues. V was trimmed by 1 base and J by 4 bases, leaving 10 bases between them. Per the germline V gene, CDR1 is SEHNR and CDR2 is FQNEAQ (reference sequence). Regarding the study as a whole: Reports indicate that nearly half of spike-specific TCRs are directed at unmutated variant regions. Spike-specific TCR breadth and depth grew following two AZD1222 doses. Most donors were white British and more were female, and clonal diversity was possibly underestimated.

This clone was counted between two and nine times. What it binds is not known. The material sequenced was peripheral blood, taken on day 0 of AZD1222 vaccination. This clonotype was sampled from an adult in good health. J is TRBJ1-1 and V is TRBV7-9; D ambiguous. CDR3 coding DNA: TGTGCCAGCAGCTTAGAAGGGTGGGGCACTGAAGCTTTCTTT. Translation gives CASSLEGWGTEAFF.